This TCR beta chain appears in the sequencing data of a study of blood T cell repertoires in COVID-19. TCRdb's copy holds only in-frame clones and misses some; the assay was immunoSEQ multiplex PCR. The profile shows more than 80,000 clones, around 87% of them singletons. Germline CDR1 is GTSNPN and CDR2 is SVGIG (reference sequence). Germline trimming cut 1 base from V and 3 bases from J; bases unmatched to any gene: 9. The CDR3 loop spans 16 amino acids. The genes are TRBV30 and TRBJ1-3, with 7 bases fitting TRBD1. The sequence came from a man aged 35 to 55 with acute or convalescent COVID-19. Sequencing input: peripheral blood. The CDR3 DNA reads as TGTGCCTGGAGTGGGGGACAGCTCGCTAGTGGAAACACCATATATTTT. Translation: CAWSGGQLASGNTIYF.